What follows are 5 T cell receptor beta chains derived from one specimen sequenced in a study of OX40 agonist ivuxolimab in advanced cancers. Clones were sequenced by immunoSEQ multiplex PCR, and TCRdb holds only the in-frame ones, with some missing. The sample consists of almost 80,000 clones, more than 75% of them appearing once. The starting material was CD4+ or CD8+ T cells sorted from blood, obtained in a trial of the OX40 agonist ivuxolimab. The source is an adult with an advanced solid tumor such as melanoma, head and neck, liver or kidney cancer.

The rearrangement uses TRBV14 and TRBJ2-6; the D is unclear. CDR1 SGHDN and CDR2 FVKESK come from the germline V gene. Trimming cost V 5 bases and J 0 bases, with 5 bases left between them. The CDR3 runs to 14 residues. The CDR3 loop is CASSSISGANVLTF. The CDR3 nucleotides are TGTGCCAGCAGCTCAATCTCTGGGGCCAACGTCCTGACTTTC.

The chain employs TRBV5-1 and TRBJ2-7; D remains ambiguous. Germline V gene lookup returns CDR1 SGHRS and CDR2 YFSETQ. The CDR3 has 14 amino acids. Trimming pared 5 bases from V and 4 bases from J, leaving 16 bases between. CDR3 sequence: CASSSVTSWYEQYF. CDR3 coding DNA: TGCGCCAGCAGTTCCGTCACTTCGTGGTACGAGCAGTACTTC.

The genes are TRBV6-5 and TRBJ2-7, with D hard to call. The CDR3 is made up of 14 amino acids. Trimming cost V 2 bases and J 2 bases, with 10 bases left between them. CDR1 and CDR2 (germline): MNHEY, SVGAGI. The CDR3 region is CASSYGSQAYEQYF. Here the CDR3 DNA reads TGTGCCAGCAGTTACGGAAGCCAAGCCTACGAGCAGTACTTC.

The chain links TRBV6-6 to TRBJ1-2; tentative D call: TRBD1 (6 bases). The CDR3 has 14 amino acids. Per the germline V gene, CDR1 is MNHNY and CDR2 is SVGAGI (reference sequence). V lost 5 bases to trimming and J lost 0 bases, with 10 bases between them. The CDR3 bases are TGTGCCAGCAGTGCCGACAGGACTAACTATGGCTACACCTTC. This encodes CASSADRTNYGYTF.

This clone occurred once. J is TRBJ1-1 and V is TRBV7-9, with 10 bases aligning to TRBD1. The ends lost 5 bases at V and 4 bases at J; junction bases unmatched: 7. Germline V gives CDR1 SEHNR, CDR2 FQNEAQ (reference sequence). CDR3 length equals 15 residues. The CDR3 DNA sequence: TGTGCCAGCAGCCGACAGGGGGCGAGTAGCACTGAAGCTTTCTTT. Residues: CASSRQGASSTEAFF.